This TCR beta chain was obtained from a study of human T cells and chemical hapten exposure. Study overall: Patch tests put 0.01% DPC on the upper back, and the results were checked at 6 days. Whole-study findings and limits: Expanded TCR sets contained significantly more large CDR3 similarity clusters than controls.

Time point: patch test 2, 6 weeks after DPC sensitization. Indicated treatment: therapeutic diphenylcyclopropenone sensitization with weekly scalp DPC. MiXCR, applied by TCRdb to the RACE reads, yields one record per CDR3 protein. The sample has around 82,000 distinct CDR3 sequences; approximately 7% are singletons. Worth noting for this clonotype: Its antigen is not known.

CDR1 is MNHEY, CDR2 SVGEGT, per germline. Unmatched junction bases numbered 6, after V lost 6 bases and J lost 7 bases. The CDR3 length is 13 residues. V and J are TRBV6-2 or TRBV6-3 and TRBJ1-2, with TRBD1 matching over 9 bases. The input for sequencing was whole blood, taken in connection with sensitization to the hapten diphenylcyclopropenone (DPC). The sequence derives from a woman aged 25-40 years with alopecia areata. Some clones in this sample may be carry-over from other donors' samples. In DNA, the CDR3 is TGTGCCAGCAGAGGGACAGGGAGGAGTGGCTACACCTTC. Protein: CASRGTGRSGYTF.